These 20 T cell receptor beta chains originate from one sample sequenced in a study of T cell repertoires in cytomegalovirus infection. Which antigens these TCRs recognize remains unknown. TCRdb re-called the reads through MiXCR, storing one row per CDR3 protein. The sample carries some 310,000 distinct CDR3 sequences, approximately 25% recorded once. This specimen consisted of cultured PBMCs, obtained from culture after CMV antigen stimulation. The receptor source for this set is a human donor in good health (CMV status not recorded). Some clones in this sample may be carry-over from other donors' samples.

The CDR3 DNA is TGTGCCAGCAGCCAGTCCTCCGTGGGGGGCTACGAGCAGTACGTC. Its protein is CASSQSSVGGYEQYV. V is TRBV3-1 and J is TRBJ2-7; TRBD2 might be the D (6 bases). Germline CDR1 LGHDT, CDR2 YNNKEL (reference sequence). V was trimmed by 3 bases and J by 3 bases, leaving 15 bases between them. The CDR3 runs to 15 residues.

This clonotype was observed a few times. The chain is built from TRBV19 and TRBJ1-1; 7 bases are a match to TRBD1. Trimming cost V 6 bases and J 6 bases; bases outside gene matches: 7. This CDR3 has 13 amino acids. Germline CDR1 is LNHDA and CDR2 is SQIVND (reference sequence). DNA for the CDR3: TGTGCCAGTAGCTCTATCAGGGGGGCTGAAGCTTTCTTT. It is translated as CASSSIRGAEAFF. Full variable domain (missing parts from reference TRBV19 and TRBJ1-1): DGGITQSPKYLFRKEGQNVTLSCEQNLNHDAMYWYRQDPGQGLRLIYYSQIVNDFQKGDIAEGYSVSREKKESFPLTVTSAQKNPTAFYLCASSSIRGAEAFFGQGTRLTVV.

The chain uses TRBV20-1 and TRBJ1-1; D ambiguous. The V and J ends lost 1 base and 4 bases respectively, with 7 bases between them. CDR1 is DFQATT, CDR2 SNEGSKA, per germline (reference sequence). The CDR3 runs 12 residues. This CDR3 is CSARGPGTEAFF. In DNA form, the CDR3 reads TGCAGTGCTAGAGGACCCGGCACTGAAGCTTTCTTT.

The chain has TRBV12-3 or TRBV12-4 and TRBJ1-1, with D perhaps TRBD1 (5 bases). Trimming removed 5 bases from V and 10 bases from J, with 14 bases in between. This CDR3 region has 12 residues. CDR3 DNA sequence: TGTGCCAGCAGTGCGAGGGGAGAGGTAGCTTTCTTT. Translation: CASSARGEVAFF.

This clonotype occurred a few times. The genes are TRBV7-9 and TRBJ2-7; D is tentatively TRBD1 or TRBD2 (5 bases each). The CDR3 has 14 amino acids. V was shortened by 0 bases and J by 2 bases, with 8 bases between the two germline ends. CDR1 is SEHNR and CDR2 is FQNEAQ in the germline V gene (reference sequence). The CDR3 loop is CASSLAGTPYEQYV. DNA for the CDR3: TGTGCCAGCAGCTTAGCAGGGACCCCCTACGAGCAGTACGTC.

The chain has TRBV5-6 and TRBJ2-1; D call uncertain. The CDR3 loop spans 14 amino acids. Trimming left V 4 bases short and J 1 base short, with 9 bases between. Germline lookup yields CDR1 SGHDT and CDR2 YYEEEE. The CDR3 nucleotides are TGTGCCAGCAGCGTCGAGTTATCCTACAATGAGCAGTTCTTC. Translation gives CASSVELSYNEQFF.

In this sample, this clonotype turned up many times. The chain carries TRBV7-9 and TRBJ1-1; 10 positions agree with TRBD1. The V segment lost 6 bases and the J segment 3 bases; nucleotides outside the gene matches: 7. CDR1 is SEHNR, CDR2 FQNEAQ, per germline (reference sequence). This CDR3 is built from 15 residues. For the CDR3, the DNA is TGTGCCAGCAGGAGGACAGGGGGAAGGTACACTGAAGCTTTCTTT. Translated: CASRRTGGRYTEAFF.

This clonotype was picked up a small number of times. For the CDR3, the DNA is TGTGCTAGTGGTTCACTCACAGATACGCAGTATTTT. Its translation: CASGSLTDTQYF. V is TRBV12-5 and J is TRBJ2-3, with D unresolved. The CDR3 is made up of 12 amino acids. Germline loops: CDR1 LGHNT, CDR2 FRNRAP. With 4 bases removed from V and 2 bases from J, the gap between germline ends came to 4 bases.

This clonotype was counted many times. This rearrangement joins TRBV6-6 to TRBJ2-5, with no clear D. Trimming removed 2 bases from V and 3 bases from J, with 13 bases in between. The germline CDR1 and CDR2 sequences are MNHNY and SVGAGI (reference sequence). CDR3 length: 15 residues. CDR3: CASSYQHERKETQYF. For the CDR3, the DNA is TGTGCCAGCAGTTACCAGCATGAGAGAAAAGAGACCCAGTACTTC.

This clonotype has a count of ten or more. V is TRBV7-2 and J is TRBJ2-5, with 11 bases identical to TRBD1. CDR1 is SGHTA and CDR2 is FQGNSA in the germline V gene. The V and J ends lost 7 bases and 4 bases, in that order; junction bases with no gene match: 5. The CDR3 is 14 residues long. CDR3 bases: TGTGCCAGCAACCCCGGGACAGGGGGAGAGACCCAGTACTTC. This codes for CASNPGTGGETQYF.

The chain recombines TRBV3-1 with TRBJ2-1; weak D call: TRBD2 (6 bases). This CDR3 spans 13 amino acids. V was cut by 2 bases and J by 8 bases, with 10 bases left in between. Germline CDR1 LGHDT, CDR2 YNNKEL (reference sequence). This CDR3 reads CASSQRRGHEQFF. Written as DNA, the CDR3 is TGTGCCAGCAGCCAAAGGAGGGGTCATGAGCAGTTCTTC.

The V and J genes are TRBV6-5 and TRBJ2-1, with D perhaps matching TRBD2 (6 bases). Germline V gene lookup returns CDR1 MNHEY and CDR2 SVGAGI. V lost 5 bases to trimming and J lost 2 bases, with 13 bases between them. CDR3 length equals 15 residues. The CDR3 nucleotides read TGTGCCAGCAGTCAACGGGGGTTAGCCTACAATGAGCAGTTCTTC. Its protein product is CASSQRGLAYNEQFF.

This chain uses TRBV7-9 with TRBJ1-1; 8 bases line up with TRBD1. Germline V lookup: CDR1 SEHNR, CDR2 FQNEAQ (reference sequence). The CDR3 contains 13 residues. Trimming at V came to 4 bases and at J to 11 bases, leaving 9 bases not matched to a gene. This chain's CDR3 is CASSSQGEQDAFF. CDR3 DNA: TGTGCCAGCAGCTCACAGGGGGAACAGGACGCTTTCTTT. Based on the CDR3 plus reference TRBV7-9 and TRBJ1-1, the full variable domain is DTGVSQNPRHKITKRGQNVTFRCDPISEHNRLYWYRQTLGQGPEFLTYFQNEAQLEKSRLLSDRFSAERPKGSFSTLEIQRTEQGDSAMYLCASSSQGEQDAFFGQGTRLTVV.

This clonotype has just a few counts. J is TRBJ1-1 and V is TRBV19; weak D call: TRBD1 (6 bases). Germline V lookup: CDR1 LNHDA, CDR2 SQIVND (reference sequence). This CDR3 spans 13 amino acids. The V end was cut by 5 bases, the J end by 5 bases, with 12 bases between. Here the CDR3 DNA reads TGTGCCAGTAGTTCACCACAGGGTACTGAAGCTTTCTTT. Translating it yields CASSSPQGTEAFF.

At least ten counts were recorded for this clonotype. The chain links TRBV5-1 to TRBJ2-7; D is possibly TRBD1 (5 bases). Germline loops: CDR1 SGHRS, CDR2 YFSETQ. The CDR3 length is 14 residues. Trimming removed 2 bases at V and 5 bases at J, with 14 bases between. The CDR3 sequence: CASSFGHPGNEQYF. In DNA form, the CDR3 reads TGCGCCAGCAGCTTCGGACACCCAGGCAACGAGCAGTACTTC.

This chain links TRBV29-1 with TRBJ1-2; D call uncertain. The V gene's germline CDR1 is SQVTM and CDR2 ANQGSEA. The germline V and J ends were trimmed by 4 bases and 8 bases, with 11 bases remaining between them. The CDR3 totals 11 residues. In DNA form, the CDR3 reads TGCAGCGTTGGAGAGACGAAGGGCTACACCTTC. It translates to CSVGETKGYTF. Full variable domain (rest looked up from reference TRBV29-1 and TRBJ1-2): SAVISQKPSRDICQRGTSLTIQCQVDSQVTMMFWYRQQPGQSLTLIATANQGSEATYESGFVIDKFPISRPNLTFSTLTVSNMSPEDSSIYLCSVGETKGYTFGSGTRLTVV.

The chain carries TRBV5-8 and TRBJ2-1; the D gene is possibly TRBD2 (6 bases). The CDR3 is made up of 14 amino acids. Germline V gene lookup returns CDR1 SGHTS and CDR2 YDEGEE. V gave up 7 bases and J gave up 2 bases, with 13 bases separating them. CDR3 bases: TGTGCCAGCGGGGACTTCCGAGCCTACAATGAGCAGTTCTTC. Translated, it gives CASGDFRAYNEQFF.

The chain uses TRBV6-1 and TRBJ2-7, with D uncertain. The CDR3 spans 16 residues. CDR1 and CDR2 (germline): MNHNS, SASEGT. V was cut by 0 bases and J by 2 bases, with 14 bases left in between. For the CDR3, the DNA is TGTGCCAGCAGTGAAGCGATGGGGTCCCCCCCCTACGAGCAGTACGTC. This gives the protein CASSEAMGSPPYEQYV.

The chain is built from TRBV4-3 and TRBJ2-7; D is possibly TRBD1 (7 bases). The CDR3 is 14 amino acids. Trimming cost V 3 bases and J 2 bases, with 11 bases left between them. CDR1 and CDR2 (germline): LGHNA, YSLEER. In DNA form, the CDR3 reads TGCGCCAGCAGCCATAGCGGACAGGCCTACGAGCAGTACTTC. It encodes CASSHSGQAYEQYF.

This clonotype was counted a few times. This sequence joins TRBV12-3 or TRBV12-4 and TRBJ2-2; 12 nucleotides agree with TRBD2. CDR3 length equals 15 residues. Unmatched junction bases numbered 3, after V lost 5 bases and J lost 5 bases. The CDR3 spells CASSRLAGVTGELFF. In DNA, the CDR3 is TGTGCCAGCAGTAGACTAGCGGGAGTAACCGGGGAGCTGTTTTTT.